This T cell receptor (beta chain) comes out of a study of CD8 T cells in Susac syndrome. Sequencing targeted TCR beta in T cells from blood (CD8+ and CD4+). The patients serving as multiple sclerosis controls were treatment-naive. They had stable or active relapsing-remitting disease and fulfilled revised McDonald criteria. Regarding this clonotype: Its antigen is not identified.

Notes on the study in general: Individuals included in the TCR sequencing and HLA analysis were acknowledged by the study to be relatively few in number.

This CDR3 region has 13 residues. CDR1 KGHSH and CDR2 LQKENI come from the germline V gene. The V end was cut by 1 base, the J end by 8 bases, with 8 bases between. Random hexamers were used to reverse transcribe the RNA input (about 0.5 to 1 ug). immunoSEQ multiplex PCR amplified TCR beta CDR3 across 54 Vbeta, 13 Jbeta. Using its own MiXCR run on the immunoSEQ multiplex PCR reads, TCRdb lists one record per CDR3 protein. The sample records about 300,000 distinct CDR3 sequences, about 90% being singletons. The sequenced sample was CD4+ T cells from PBMCs. The TCR comes from a human donor with multiple sclerosis. The chain recombines TRBV18 with TRBJ1-4; D is unclear. The CDR3 protein is CASSPQDGEKLFF. As DNA, the CDR3 is TGTGCCAGCTCACCACAGGATGGCGAAAAACTGTTTTTT.